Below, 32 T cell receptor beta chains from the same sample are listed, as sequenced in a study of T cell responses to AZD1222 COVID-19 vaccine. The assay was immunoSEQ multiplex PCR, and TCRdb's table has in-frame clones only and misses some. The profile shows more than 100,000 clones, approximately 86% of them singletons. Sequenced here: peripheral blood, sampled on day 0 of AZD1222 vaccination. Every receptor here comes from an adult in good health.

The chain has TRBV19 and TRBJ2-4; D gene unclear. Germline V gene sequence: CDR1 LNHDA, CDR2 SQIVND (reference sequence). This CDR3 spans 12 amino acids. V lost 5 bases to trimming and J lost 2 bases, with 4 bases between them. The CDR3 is CASSQTKNIQYF. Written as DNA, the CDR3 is TGTGCCAGTAGTCAAACCAAAAACATTCAGTACTTC.

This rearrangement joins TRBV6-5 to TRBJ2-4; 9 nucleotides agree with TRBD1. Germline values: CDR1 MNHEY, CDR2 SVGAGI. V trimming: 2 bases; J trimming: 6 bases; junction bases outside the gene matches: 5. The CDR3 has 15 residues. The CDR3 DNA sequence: TGTGCCAGCAGTTACCGAACAGGGGGCGTAAACATTCAGTACTTC. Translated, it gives CASSYRTGGVNIQYF.

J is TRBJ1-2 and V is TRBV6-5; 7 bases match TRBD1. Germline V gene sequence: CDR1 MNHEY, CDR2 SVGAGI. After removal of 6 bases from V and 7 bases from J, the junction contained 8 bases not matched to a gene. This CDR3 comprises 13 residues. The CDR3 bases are TGTGCCAGCAGGGCAAACAGGGGAGGTGGCTACACCTTC. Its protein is CASRANRGGGYTF.

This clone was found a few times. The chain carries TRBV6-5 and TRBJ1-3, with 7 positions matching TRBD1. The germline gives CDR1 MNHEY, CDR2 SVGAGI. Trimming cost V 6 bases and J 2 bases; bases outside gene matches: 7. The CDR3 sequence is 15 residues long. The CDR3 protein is CASSLQGFTGNTIYF. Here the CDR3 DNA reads TGTGCCAGCAGCCTACAGGGGTTCACTGGAAACACCATATATTTT.

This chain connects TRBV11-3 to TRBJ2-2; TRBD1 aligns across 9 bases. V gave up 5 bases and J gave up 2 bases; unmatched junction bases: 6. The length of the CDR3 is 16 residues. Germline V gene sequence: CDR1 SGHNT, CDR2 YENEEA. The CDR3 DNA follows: TGTGCCAGCAGCGTCAGACAGGGGGGTAACACCGGGGAGCTGTTTTTT. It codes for CASSVRQGGNTGELFF.

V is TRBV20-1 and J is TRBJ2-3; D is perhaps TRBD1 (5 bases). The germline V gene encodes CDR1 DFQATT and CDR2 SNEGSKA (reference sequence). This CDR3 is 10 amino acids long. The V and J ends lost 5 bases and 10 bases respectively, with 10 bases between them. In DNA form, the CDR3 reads TGCAGTGCTGAGCAGGGCCCGCAGTATTTT. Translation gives CSAEQGPQYF.

CDR3 in amino acids: CASKTGGVSEAFF. In DNA form, the CDR3 reads TGTGCCAGCAAAACGGGAGGGGTTTCTGAAGCTTTCTTT. The rearrangement joins TRBV28 to TRBJ1-1; a weak D match, TRBD1 (5 bases). CDR1 MDHEN and CDR2 SYDVKM come from the germline V gene. This CDR3 has 13 residues. Trimming shortened V by 7 bases and J by 6 bases, and 15 bases separated the two germline ends.

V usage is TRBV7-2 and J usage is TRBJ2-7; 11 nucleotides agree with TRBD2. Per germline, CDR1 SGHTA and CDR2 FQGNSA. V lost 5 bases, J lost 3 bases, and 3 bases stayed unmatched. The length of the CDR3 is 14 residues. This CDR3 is CASSVSGGGYEQYF. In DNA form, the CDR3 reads TGTGCCAGCAGCGTTAGCGGGGGGGGCTACGAGCAGTACTTC. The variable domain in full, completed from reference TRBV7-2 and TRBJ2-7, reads GAGVSQSPSNKVTEKGKDVELRCDPISGHTALYWYRQSLGQGLEFLIYFQGNSAPDKSGLPSDRFSAERTGGSVSTLTIQRTQQEDSAVYLCASSVSGGGYEQYFGPGTRLTVT.

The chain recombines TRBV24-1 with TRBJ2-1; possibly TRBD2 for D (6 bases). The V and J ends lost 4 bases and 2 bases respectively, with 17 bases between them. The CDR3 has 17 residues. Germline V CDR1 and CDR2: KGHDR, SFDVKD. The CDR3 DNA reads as TGTGCCACCAGTGACCCAACGGGGGTGTCGGCCTACAATGAGCAGTTCTTC. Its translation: CATSDPTGVSAYNEQFF.

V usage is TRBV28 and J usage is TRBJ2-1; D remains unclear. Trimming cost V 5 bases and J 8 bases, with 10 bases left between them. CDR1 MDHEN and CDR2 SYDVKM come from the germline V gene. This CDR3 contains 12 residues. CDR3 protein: CASSPLRYEQFF. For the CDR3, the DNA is TGTGCCAGCAGTCCGTTGAGGTATGAGCAGTTCTTC.

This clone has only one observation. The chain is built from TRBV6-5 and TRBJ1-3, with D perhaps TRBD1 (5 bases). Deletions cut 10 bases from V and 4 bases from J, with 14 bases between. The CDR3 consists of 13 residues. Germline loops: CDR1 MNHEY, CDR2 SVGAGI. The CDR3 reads CATRRGRGNTIYF. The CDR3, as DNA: TGTGCCACCAGACGGGGCCGGGGAAACACCATATATTTT.

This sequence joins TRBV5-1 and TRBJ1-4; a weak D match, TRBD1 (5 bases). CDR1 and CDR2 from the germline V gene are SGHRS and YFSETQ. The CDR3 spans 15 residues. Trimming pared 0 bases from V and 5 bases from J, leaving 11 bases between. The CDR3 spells CASSLVPGGNEKLFF. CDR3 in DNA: TGCGCCAGCAGCTTGGTTCCGGGGGGAAATGAAAAACTGTTTTTT.

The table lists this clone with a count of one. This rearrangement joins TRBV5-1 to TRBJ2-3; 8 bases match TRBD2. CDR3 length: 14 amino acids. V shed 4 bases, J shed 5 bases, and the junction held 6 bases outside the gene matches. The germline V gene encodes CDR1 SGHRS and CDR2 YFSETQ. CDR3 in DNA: TGCGCCAGCAGCACCTCCGGGGGGGTAGATACGCAGTATTTT. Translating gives CASSTSGGVDTQYF.

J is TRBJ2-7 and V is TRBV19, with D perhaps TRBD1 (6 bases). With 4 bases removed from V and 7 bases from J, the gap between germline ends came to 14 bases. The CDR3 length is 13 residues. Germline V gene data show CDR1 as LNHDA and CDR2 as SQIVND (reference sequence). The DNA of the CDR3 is TGTGCCAGTAGTAGGACAGCACCGCAAGAGCAGTACTTC. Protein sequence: CASSRTAPQEQYF.

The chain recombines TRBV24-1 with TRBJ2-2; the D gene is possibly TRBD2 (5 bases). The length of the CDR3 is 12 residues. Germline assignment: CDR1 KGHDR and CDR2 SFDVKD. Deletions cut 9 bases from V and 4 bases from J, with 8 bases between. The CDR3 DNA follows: TGTGCCACCTCAGGAGGCACCGGGGAGCTGTTTTTT. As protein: CATSGGTGELFF.

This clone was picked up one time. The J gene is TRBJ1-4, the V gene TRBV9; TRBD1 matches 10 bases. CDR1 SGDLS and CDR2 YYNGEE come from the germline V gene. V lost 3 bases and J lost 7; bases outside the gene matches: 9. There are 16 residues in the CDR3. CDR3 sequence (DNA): TGTGCCAGCAGCGAAGGGGACAGGGGATACAGTGAAAAACTGTTTTTT. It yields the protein CASSEGDRGYSEKLFF.

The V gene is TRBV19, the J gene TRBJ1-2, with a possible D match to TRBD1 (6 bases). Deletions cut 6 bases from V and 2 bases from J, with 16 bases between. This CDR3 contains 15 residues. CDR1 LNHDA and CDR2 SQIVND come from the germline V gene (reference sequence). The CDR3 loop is CASSPGGRPNYGYTF. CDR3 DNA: TGTGCCAGTAGCCCTGGGGGCAGACCGAACTATGGCTACACCTTC.

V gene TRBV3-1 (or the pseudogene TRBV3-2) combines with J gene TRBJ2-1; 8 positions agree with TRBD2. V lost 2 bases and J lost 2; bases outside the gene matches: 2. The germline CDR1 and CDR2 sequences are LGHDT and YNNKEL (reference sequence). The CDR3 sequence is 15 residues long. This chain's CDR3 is CASSQRGGPYNEQFF. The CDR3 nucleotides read TGTGCCAGCAGCCAACGGGGGGGGCCCTACAATGAGCAGTTCTTC.

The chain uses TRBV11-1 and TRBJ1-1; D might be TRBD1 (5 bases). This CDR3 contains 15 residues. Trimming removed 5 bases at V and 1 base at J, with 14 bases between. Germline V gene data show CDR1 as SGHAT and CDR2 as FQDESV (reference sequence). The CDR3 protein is CASSRRGRTNTEAFF. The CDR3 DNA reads TGTGCCAGCAGCCGCCGGGGACGGACGAACACTGAAGCTTTCTTT. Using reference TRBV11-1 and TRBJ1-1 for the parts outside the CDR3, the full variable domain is EAEVAQSPRYKITEKSQAVAFWCDPISGHATLYWYRQILGQGPELLVQFQDESVVDDSQLPKDRFSAERLKGVDSTLKIQPAELGDSAMYLCASSRRGRTNTEAFFGQGTRLTVV.

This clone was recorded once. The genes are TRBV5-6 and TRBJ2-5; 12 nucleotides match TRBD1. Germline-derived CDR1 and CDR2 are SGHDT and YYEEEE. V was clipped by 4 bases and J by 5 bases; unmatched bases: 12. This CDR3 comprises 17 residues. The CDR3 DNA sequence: TGTGCCAGCAGCCCTGCAATGGGACAGGGGGCTACCGAGACCCAGTACTTC. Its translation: CASSPAMGQGATETQYF.

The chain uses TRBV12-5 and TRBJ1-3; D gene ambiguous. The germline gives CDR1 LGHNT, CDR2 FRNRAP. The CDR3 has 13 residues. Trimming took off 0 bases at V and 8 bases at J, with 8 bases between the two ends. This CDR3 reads CASGLVPGDTIYF. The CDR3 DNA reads TGTGCTAGTGGTTTGGTACCGGGAGACACCATATATTTT.

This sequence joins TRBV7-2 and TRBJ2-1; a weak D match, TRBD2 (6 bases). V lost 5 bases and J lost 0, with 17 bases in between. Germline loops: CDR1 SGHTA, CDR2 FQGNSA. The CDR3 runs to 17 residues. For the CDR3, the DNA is TGTGCCAGCAGCCCCCACCGGGGCGGGGTCTCCTACAATGAGCAGTTCTTC. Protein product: CASSPHRGGVSYNEQFF.

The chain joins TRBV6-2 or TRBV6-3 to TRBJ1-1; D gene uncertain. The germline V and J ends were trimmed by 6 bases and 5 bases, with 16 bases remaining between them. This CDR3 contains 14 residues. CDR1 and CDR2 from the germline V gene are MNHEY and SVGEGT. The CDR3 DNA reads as TGTGCCAGCAGCCCGACCCCAGGAGGGACTGAAGCTTTCTTT. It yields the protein CASSPTPGGTEAFF.

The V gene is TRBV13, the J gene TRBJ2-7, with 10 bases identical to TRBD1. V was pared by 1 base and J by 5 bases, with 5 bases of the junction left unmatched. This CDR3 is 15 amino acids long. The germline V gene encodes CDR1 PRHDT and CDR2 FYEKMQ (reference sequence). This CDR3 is CASSLVGTGVHEQYF. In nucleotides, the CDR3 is TGTGCCAGCAGCTTAGTAGGGACAGGGGTGCACGAGCAGTACTTC.

CDR3 DNA: TGTGCCAGCAGCCCTAGCAGGGGAGAAGGGGAGCTGTTTTTT. It codes for CASSPSRGEGELFF. This chain connects TRBV11-2 to TRBJ2-2, with D possibly being TRBD1 (6 bases). The CDR3 has 14 residues. Per the germline V gene, CDR1 is SGHAT and CDR2 is FQNNGV. Trimming shortened V by 5 bases and J by 8 bases, and 15 bases separated the two germline ends.

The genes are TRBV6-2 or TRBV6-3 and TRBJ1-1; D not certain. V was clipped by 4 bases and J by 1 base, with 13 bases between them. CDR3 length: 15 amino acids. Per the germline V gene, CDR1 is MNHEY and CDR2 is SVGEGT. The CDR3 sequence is CASSLLGPRNTEAFF. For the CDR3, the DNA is TGTGCCAGCAGTTTACTGGGCCCGCGGAACACTGAAGCTTTCTTT.

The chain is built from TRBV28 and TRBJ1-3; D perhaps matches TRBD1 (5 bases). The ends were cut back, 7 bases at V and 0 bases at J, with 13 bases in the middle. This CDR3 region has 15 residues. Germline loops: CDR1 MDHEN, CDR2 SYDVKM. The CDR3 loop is CASTRVGASGNTIYF. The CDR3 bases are TGTGCCAGCACCCGTGTCGGGGCCTCTGGAAACACCATATATTTT.

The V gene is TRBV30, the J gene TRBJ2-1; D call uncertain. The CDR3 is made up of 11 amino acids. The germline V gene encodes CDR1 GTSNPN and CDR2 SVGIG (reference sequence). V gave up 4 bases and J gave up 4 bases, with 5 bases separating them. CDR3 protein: CAWNGYNEQFF. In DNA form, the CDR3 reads TGTGCCTGGAACGGGTACAATGAGCAGTTCTTC.

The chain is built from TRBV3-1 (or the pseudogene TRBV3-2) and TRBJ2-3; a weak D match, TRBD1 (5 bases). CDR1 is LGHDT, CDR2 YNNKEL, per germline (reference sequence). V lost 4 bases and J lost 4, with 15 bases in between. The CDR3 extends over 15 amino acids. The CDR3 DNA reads TGTGCCAGCAGCCGCAGCAGGGTGCGATCAGATACGCAGTATTTT. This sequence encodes CASSRSRVRSDTQYF.

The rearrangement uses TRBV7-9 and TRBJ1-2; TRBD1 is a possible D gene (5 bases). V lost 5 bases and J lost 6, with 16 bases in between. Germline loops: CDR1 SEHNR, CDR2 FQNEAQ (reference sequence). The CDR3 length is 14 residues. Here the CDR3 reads CASSPWWGDDGYTF. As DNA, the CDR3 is TGTGCCAGCAGCCCCTGGTGGGGCGATGATGGCTACACCTTC.

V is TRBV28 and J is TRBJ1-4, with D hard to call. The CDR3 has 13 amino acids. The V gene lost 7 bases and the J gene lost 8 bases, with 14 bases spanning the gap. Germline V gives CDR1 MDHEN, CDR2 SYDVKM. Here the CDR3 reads CASKPVREEKLFF. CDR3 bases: TGTGCCAGCAAACCGGTCCGAGAGGAAAAACTGTTTTTT.

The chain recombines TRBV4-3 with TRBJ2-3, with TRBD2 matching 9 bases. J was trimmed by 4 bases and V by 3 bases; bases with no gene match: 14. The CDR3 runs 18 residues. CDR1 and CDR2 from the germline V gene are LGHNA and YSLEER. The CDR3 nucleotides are TGCGCCAGCAGCCAGAGACCCCGCGGGGAGCGGGGGGCAGATACGCAGTATTTT. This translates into CASSQRPRGERGADTQYF.